The 22 T cell receptor beta chains in this list originate from one sample, sequenced in a study of cytomegalovirus exposure and HLA in healthy donors (dated by TCRdb to 2017 to 2019). The library was produced with the immunoSEQ multiplex PCR assay. The source is immuneACCESS, and TCRdb retained only in-frame sequences with V and J called. Part of the clones is not carried over; for the studies checked, unresolved V genes explain less than half of this, and the remainder is unexplained. For this sample the table gives over 150,000 clones, of which roughly 89% were detected only once. The ten largest make up more than 2.5% of the sample. The sequencing sample was made of PBMCs. These receptor sequences come from a woman aged 18-29 years in good health and CMV-seropositive.

This rearrangement joins TRBV7-9 to TRBJ2-1; the match to TRBD1 covers 10 bases. This CDR3 comprises 16 residues. CDR1 and CDR2 (germline): SEHNR, FQNEAQ (reference sequence). J was trimmed by 7 bases and V by 5 bases; bases with no gene match: 11. In DNA form, the CDR3 reads TGTGCCAGCAGCCCCCGACAGGGGGCTCGATTGAATGAGCAGTTCTTC. Amino acids: CASSPRQGARLNEQFF.

The gene calls are TRBV7-9 and TRBJ2-7; 8 bases match TRBD1. V trimming: 5 bases; J trimming: 0 bases; junction bases outside the gene matches: 3. The CDR3 totals 14 residues. CDR1 is SEHNR, CDR2 FQNEAQ, per germline (reference sequence). CDR3 nucleotides: TGTGCCAGCAGCCGGGACAGGTCCTCCTACGAGCAGTACTTC. Translating it yields CASSRDRSSYEQYF.

V usage is TRBV27 and J usage is TRBJ2-5, with a tentative D call TRBD1 (5 bases). The CDR3 spans 14 residues. Germline V gives CDR1 MNHEY, CDR2 SMNVEV (reference sequence). V gave up 5 bases and J gave up 3 bases, with 13 bases separating them. DNA for the CDR3: TGTGCCAGCAGTCTGAGGACACCTAAAGAGACCCAGTACTTC. Translating gives CASSLRTPKETQYF.

V gene TRBV20-1 combines with J gene TRBJ2-2; D is ambiguous. Germline V gene data show CDR1 as DFQATT and CDR2 as SNEGSKA (reference sequence). The CDR3 loop spans 11 amino acids. V lost 4 bases and J 5 bases, leaving 5 bases between the germline ends. CDR3 amino acids: CSAKRTGELFF. The CDR3, as DNA: TGCAGTGCTAAACGGACCGGGGAGCTGTTTTTT.

This rearrangement joins TRBV6-1 to TRBJ1-5; no clear D gene. The CDR3 has 14 amino acids. The ends were cut back, 3 bases at V and 4 bases at J, with 10 bases in the middle. Germline CDR1 is MNHNS and CDR2 is SASEGT. The CDR3 coding sequence is TGTGCCAGCAGTGATCCCCTATATAATCAGCCCCAGCATTTT. As protein: CASSDPLYNQPQHF.

The gene calls are TRBV11-2 and TRBJ2-7; perhaps TRBD2 as D (5 bases). Germline V gene data show CDR1 as SGHAT and CDR2 as FQNNGV. Trimming shortened V by 6 bases and J by 2 bases, and 14 bases separated the two germline ends. The CDR3 covers 14 residues. CDR3: CASSKDPGTYEQYF. CDR3 nucleotides: TGTGCCAGCAGTAAGGACCCGGGGACCTACGAGCAGTACTTC.

CDR3 residues: CSVAQLLNTEAFF. The CDR3 nucleotides read TGCAGCGTTGCACAGCTACTGAACACTGAAGCTTTCTTT. The chain combines TRBV29-1 with TRBJ1-1; D gene unclear. Looked up from germline, CDR1 is SQVTM and CDR2 is ANQGSEA. The CDR3 runs 13 residues. Trimming cost V 4 bases and J 0 bases, with 9 bases left between them.

This clone was recorded a few times. The chain links TRBV7-9 to TRBJ1-5, with D uncertain. Germline loops: CDR1 SEHNR, CDR2 FQNEAQ (reference sequence). There are 12 residues in the CDR3. Between the trimmed V and J ends, which lost 4 bases and 3 bases, there was a span of 4 bases. CDR3: CASSSFNQPQHF. DNA for the CDR3: TGTGCCAGCAGCTCATTCAATCAGCCCCAGCATTTT.

J is TRBJ2-1 and V is TRBV13; 15 nucleotides agree with TRBD2. V dropped 4 bases and J dropped 3; count of bases not matched to a gene: 7. Germline V gene lookup returns CDR1 PRHDT and CDR2 FYEKMQ (reference sequence). The CDR3 has 18 residues. The CDR3 region is CASSSSGLAGGSYNEQFF. CDR3 nucleotide sequence: TGTGCCAGCAGCTCCTCGGGACTAGCGGGGGGCAGCTACAATGAGCAGTTCTTC.

The chain links TRBV6-5 to TRBJ1-2; D remains unclear. CDR1 and CDR2 from the germline V gene are MNHEY and SVGAGI. With 2 bases removed from V and 8 bases from J, the gap between germline ends came to 12 bases. This CDR3 is 13 amino acids long. The CDR3 DNA reads TGTGCCAGCAGTTACGACCACGGCGGAGGCTACACCTTC. Translating it yields CASSYDHGGGYTF.

The chain has TRBV11-2 and TRBJ2-1, with 8 bases identical to TRBD1. V shed 4 bases, J shed 7 bases, and the junction held 15 bases outside the gene matches. CDR1 and CDR2 (germline): SGHAT, FQNNGV. This CDR3 spans 17 amino acids. CDR3 loop: CASSSFLAGGERNEQFF. CDR3 coding DNA: TGTGCCAGCAGCTCGTTCCTGGCAGGGGGCGAGAGGAATGAGCAGTTCTTC.

This sequence joins TRBV11-2 and TRBJ2-7; 8 bases agree with TRBD1. Looked up from germline, CDR1 is SGHAT and CDR2 is FQNNGV. The CDR3 has 15 residues. Unmatched junction bases numbered 6, after V lost 5 bases and J lost 0 bases. The CDR3 reads CASSPRGRDSYEQYF. In DNA form, the CDR3 reads TGTGCCAGCAGCCCCAGGGGGCGGGACTCCTACGAGCAGTACTTC. Looking up the rest from reference TRBV11-2 and TRBJ2-7 gives the full variable domain: EAGVAQSPRYKIIEKRQSVAFWCNPISGHATLYWYQQILGQGPKLLIQFQNNGVVDDSQLPKDRFSAERLKGVDSTLKIQPAKLEDSAVYLCASSPRGRDSYEQYFGPGTRLTVT.

The chain carries TRBV5-1 and TRBJ2-7, with 7 bases fitting TRBD1. CDR1 and CDR2 from the germline V gene are SGHRS and YFSETQ. V lost 3 bases, J lost 0 bases, and 3 bases stayed unmatched. The CDR3 consists of 14 residues. The CDR3 DNA is TGCGCCAGCAGCTCCGGGACAGTCTCCTACGAGCAGTACTTC. It is translated as CASSSGTVSYEQYF.

This chain uses TRBV19 with TRBJ2-1, with D possibly being TRBD1 (5 bases). The V and J ends lost 3 bases and 0 bases respectively, with 12 bases between them. Germline V gives CDR1 LNHDA, CDR2 SQIVND (reference sequence). The CDR3 contains 16 residues. The CDR3 is CASSIRGASSYNEQFF. CDR3 DNA: TGTGCCAGTAGTATCCGTGGGGCGAGCTCCTACAATGAGCAGTTCTTC. Filled out from reference TRBV19 and TRBJ2-1, the complete variable domain reads DGGITQSPKYLFRKEGQNVTLSCEQNLNHDAMYWYRQDPGQGLRLIYYSQIVNDFQKGDIAEGYSVSREKKESFPLTVTSAQKNPTAFYLCASSIRGASSYNEQFFGPGTRLTVL.

The V call is TRBV14, the J call TRBJ2-7, with D possibly being TRBD1 (6 bases). The germline V gene encodes CDR1 SGHDN and CDR2 FVKESK. V gave up 1 base and J gave up 2 bases, with 15 bases separating them. This CDR3 region has 16 residues. For the CDR3, the DNA is TGTGCCAGCAGCCAAGGTATCGGCAGGGGAGCCTACGAGCAGTACTTC. This codes for CASSQGIGRGAYEQYF.

The chain has TRBV27 and TRBJ2-7, with 13 bases that match TRBD2. This CDR3 comprises 17 residues. Germline CDR1 is MNHEY and CDR2 is SMNVEV (reference sequence). Trimming at V came to 2 bases and at J to 6 bases, leaving 10 bases not matched to a gene. CDR3 residues: CASSLPGLAGVGSEQYF. The CDR3 DNA reads TGTGCCAGCAGTTTACCCGGACTAGCGGGGGTAGGGTCCGAGCAGTACTTC.

The chain carries TRBV10-3 and TRBJ1-2; TRBD1 matches at 10 bases. This CDR3 is 14 amino acids long. CDR1 and CDR2 from the germline V gene are ENHRY and SYGVKD. With V trimmed by 4 bases and J by 5 bases, 4 bases remained unmatched. CDR3 nucleotides: TGTGCCATCAGTGGACAGGGGGCCCCTTATGGCTACACCTTC. Protein: CAISGQGAPYGYTF.

J is TRBJ2-7 and V is TRBV7-9, with D unresolved. V lost 4 bases and J 2 bases, leaving 6 bases between the germline ends. Germline CDR1 SEHNR, CDR2 FQNEAQ (reference sequence). The CDR3 loop spans 12 amino acids. The CDR3 is CASSSNTYEQYF. CDR3 nucleotide sequence: TGTGCCAGCAGCTCAAACACCTACGAGCAGTACTTC.

The chain couples TRBV4-3 to TRBJ2-3; D unclear. V lost 0 bases, J lost 0 bases, and 16 bases lay in between. Germline V CDR1 and CDR2: LGHNA, YSLEER. This CDR3 is 18 amino acids long. This CDR3 reads CASSQDPVSYTSTDTQYF. CDR3 nucleotide sequence: TGCGCCAGCAGCCAAGATCCCGTGAGCTATACTAGCACAGATACGCAGTATTTT.

In the case of this clone: Other nucleotide sequences in the sample specify the same CDR3. The chain couples TRBV29-1 to TRBJ1-4; D is possibly TRBD1 (5 bases). Between the trimmed V and J ends, which lost 4 bases and 7 bases, there was a span of 10 bases. The germline gives CDR1 SQVTM, CDR2 ANQGSEA. The CDR3 sequence is 12 residues long. The CDR3 DNA follows: TGCAGCGTTGGTCAGGGTGGTGAAAAACTGTTTTTT. This gives the protein CSVGQGGEKLFF.

The rearrangement uses TRBV7-2 and TRBJ2-7; tentative D call: TRBD1 (5 bases). Trimming shortened V by 5 bases and J by 5 bases, and 16 bases separated the two germline ends. The CDR3 runs to 14 residues. Looked up from germline, CDR1 is SGHTA and CDR2 is FQGNSA. The CDR3 DNA reads as TGTGCCAGCAGCCTTCAACCAGGGTCTAACGAGCAGTACTTC. Residues: CASSLQPGSNEQYF.

The J gene is TRBJ1-1, the V gene TRBV11-2; D is unclear. The germline V and J ends were trimmed by 1 base and 6 bases, with 6 bases remaining between them. Germline loops: CDR1 SGHAT, CDR2 FQNNGV. The CDR3 extends over 12 amino acids. The CDR3 region has the DNA TGTGCCAGCAGCTTAGTCCTCCCTGAAGCTTTCTTT. Its protein product is CASSLVLPEAFF.